The 21 T cell receptor beta chains below come from one sample, sequenced in a study of human T cells and chemical hapten exposure. TCRdb re-called the RACE reads through MiXCR, storing one row per CDR3 protein. The table lists under 75,000 distinct CDR3 sequences, roughly 8.5% of them singletons. Stated time point: patch test 2, 6 weeks after DPC sensitization. Treatment indicated: therapeutic diphenylcyclopropenone sensitization with weekly scalp DPC. Sequenced here: whole blood, sampled in connection with sensitization to the hapten diphenylcyclopropenone (DPC). The receptors were sampled from a woman in her forties or fifties with alopecia areata. Some clones in this sample may be carry-over from other donors' samples.

This clonotype appeared many times. The CDR3 loop reads CASSGLPGSSYEQYF. In DNA form, the CDR3 reads TGTGCCAGCAGCGGCCTTCCGGGGTCCTCCTACGAGCAGTACTTC. The chain employs TRBV7-6 and TRBJ2-7; possible D gene TRBD2, 5 bases. Germline V CDR1 and CDR2: SGHVS, FNYEAQ. Trimming stripped 5 bases from V and 0 bases from J, with 14 bases between. The CDR3 extends over 15 amino acids.

The chain employs TRBV29-1 and TRBJ2-7; TRBD2 is a possible D gene (5 bases). Germline loops: CDR1 SQVTM, CDR2 ANQGSEA. This CDR3 contains 12 residues. The V gene lost 3 bases and the J gene lost 2 bases, with 8 bases spanning the gap. The CDR3 DNA reads as TGCAGCGTTGAGGGAGAGACCTACGAGCAGTACTTC. This translates into CSVEGETYEQYF.

This clonotype was counted many times. V is TRBV12-3 or TRBV12-4 and J is TRBJ1-2, with TRBD1 matching 8 bases. J lost 4 bases, V lost 6 bases, and 7 bases had no gene match. The CDR3 length is 14 residues. The CDR3 DNA sequence: TGTGCCAGCAGAACAGGACAGGGACGCTATGGCTACACCTTC. Encoded protein: CASRTGQGRYGYTF.

This clonotype was detected a few times. The chain recombines TRBV18 with TRBJ1-4; D is ambiguous. Germline V gives CDR1 KGHSH, CDR2 LQKENI. The CDR3 contains 14 residues. V was cut by 3 bases and J by 3 bases, with 8 bases left in between. The CDR3 reads CASSPRPSNEKLFF. In DNA, the CDR3 is TGTGCCAGCTCACCGAGGCCCTCTAATGAAAAACTGTTTTTT.

This rearrangement joins TRBV6-6 to TRBJ1-1; 8 bases agree with TRBD1. V lost 2 bases to trimming and J lost 1 base; unmatched junction nucleotides: 3. From germline, CDR1 is MNHNY and CDR2 SVGAGI (reference sequence). This CDR3 comprises 15 residues. CDR3 amino acids: CASSYTGTGNTEAFF. The CDR3 DNA reads TGTGCCAGCAGTTACACCGGGACAGGGAACACTGAAGCTTTCTTT.

This clonotype was counted a few times. The rearrangement links TRBV5-4 to TRBJ2-7; TRBD2 aligns across 11 bases. CDR1 SGHNT and CDR2 YYREEE come from the germline V gene (reference sequence). CDR3 size: 15 residues. J lost 7 bases, V lost 5 bases, and 11 bases had no gene match. The chain's CDR3 is CASRTSGGARGEQYF. CDR3 bases: TGTGCCAGCAGAACTAGCGGGGGTGCCCGTGGGGAGCAGTACTTC.

In this sample, this clonotype turned up many times. The gene calls are TRBV12-3 or TRBV12-4 and TRBJ2-5; 10 bases line up with TRBD2. V gave up 5 bases and J gave up 0 bases; unmatched junction bases: 6. The CDR3 loop spans 16 amino acids. CDR3: CASSTLAGAYQETQYF. The CDR3 region has the DNA TGTGCCAGCAGTACCCTAGCGGGGGCGTACCAAGAGACCCAGTACTTC.

The V gene is TRBV12-3 or TRBV12-4, the J gene TRBJ1-1; D perhaps matches TRBD1 (6 bases). The V end was cut by 4 bases, the J end by 10 bases, with 16 bases between. This CDR3 is built from 13 residues. CDR3 in amino acids: CASSSGGPLGAFF. DNA for the CDR3: TGTGCCAGCAGTTCGGGGGGGCCCCTCGGAGCTTTCTTT.

This clonotype has only a few counts. The chain carries TRBV12-3 or TRBV12-4 and TRBJ1-3, with a tentative D call TRBD1 (6 bases). This CDR3 comprises 14 residues. Trimming took 2 bases from V and 3 from J, leaving 8 bases between them. The chain's CDR3 is CASSLTGLGNTIYF. CDR3 sequence (DNA): TGTGCCAGCAGTTTAACAGGGCTTGGAAACACCATATATTTT.

The chain links TRBV6-5 to TRBJ2-7; 7 bases are a match to TRBD1. With V trimmed by 0 bases and J by 4 bases, 3 bases remained unmatched. Germline V lookup: CDR1 MNHEY, CDR2 SVGAGI. This CDR3 comprises 14 residues. CDR3 protein: CASSYSLTGYEQYF. The DNA of the CDR3 is TGTGCCAGCAGTTACTCATTGACAGGGTACGAGCAGTACTTC.

The table lists this clonotype with many counts. The V call is TRBV27, the J call TRBJ1-5, with D tentatively TRBD1 (5 bases). The CDR3 has 13 amino acids. In germline, CDR1 is MNHEY, CDR2 SMNVEV (reference sequence). Trimming removed 6 bases from V and 4 bases from J, with 10 bases in between. In DNA, the CDR3 is TGTGCCAGCAGGGCAGGGCCTAATCAGCCCCAGCATTTT. As protein: CASRAGPNQPQHF.

This clonotype was seen at least ten times. The rearrangement links TRBV5-5 to TRBJ1-3, with D hard to call. The CDR3 length is 16 residues. V lost 0 bases and J lost 0, with 10 bases in between. Germline lookup yields CDR1 SGHKS and CDR2 YYEKEE (reference sequence). The CDR3 sequence is CASSLEQLSSGNTIYF. The CDR3 coding sequence is TGTGCCAGCAGCTTGGAACAGCTCAGCTCTGGAAACACCATATATTTT.

This clonotype was seen many times. The chain combines TRBV25-1 with TRBJ1-2; 7 bases agree with TRBD1. Germline CDR1 reads MGHDK; CDR2 reads SYGVNS. This CDR3 is built from 11 residues. V shed 10 bases and J 5 bases; nucleotides not matched to a gene: 4. CDR3 sequence reads: CATGTAYGYTF. The CDR3 DNA sequence: TGTGCCACCGGGACAGCATATGGCTACACCTTC.

The chain carries TRBV20-1 and TRBJ2-3, with D perhaps being TRBD1 or TRBD2 (7 bases each). The germline CDR1 and CDR2 sequences are DFQATT and SNEGSKA (reference sequence). Trimming cost V 5 bases and J 0 bases, with 21 bases left between them. The CDR3 length is 17 residues. For the CDR3, the DNA is TGCAGTGCTTTCCCCAGGGGGGGACTCACTAGCACAGATACGCAGTATTTT. The encoded protein is CSAFPRGGLTSTDTQYF.

This clonotype was found a few times. J is TRBJ2-6 and V is TRBV7-2; TRBD1 agrees at 9 bases. Germline trimming cut 3 bases from V and 3 bases from J; bases unmatched to any gene: 3. Germline V gene sequence: CDR1 SGHTA, CDR2 FQGNSA. The CDR3 runs 16 residues. This CDR3 reads CASSLTGGNGANVLTF. The CDR3 nucleotides read TGTGCCAGCAGCTTGACAGGGGGGAATGGGGCCAACGTCCTGACTTTC.

The V gene is TRBV7-3, the J gene TRBJ1-2; 9 bases are a match to TRBD1. Germline V gene lookup returns CDR1 SGHTA and CDR2 FQGTGA. V shed 4 bases and J 7 bases; nucleotides not matched to a gene: 10. The CDR3 runs to 15 residues. CDR3 in amino acids: CASSYEGTGMGGYTF. The CDR3 coding sequence is TGTGCCAGCAGCTACGAGGGGACAGGGATGGGTGGCTACACCTTC.

The chain combines TRBV29-1 with TRBJ1-5; 7 bases line up with TRBD1. This CDR3 has 11 residues. Germline lookup yields CDR1 SQVTM and CDR2 ANQGSEA. The CDR3 coding sequence is TGCGCAGGGGGGAGCAATCAGCCCCAGCATTTT. Its translation is CAGGSNQPQHF. Full variable domain (outside the CDR3, taken from reference TRBV29-1 and TRBJ1-5): SAVISQKPSRDICQRGTSLTIQCQVDSQVTMMFWYRQQPGQSLTLIATANQGSEATYESGFVIDKFPISRPNLTFSTLTVSNMSPEDSSIYLCAGGSNQPQHFGDGTRLSIL.

The rearrangement uses TRBV5-4 and TRBJ1-1; D unclear. This CDR3 region has 14 residues. The V end lost 0 bases, the J end lost 2 bases, and 8 bases lay between the germline ends. Per germline, CDR1 SGHNT and CDR2 YYREEE (reference sequence). Here the CDR3 DNA reads TGTGCCAGCAGCTTGGCCCAAACCAACACTGAAGCTTTCTTT. Its protein is CASSLAQTNTEAFF. The full variable domain, in which reference TRBV5-4 and TRBJ1-1 provide the parts outside the CDR3, is ETGVTQSPTHLIKTRGQQVTLRCSSQSGHNTVSWYQQALGQGPQFIFQYYREEENGRGNFPPRFSGLQFPNYSSELNVNALELDDSALYLCASSLAQTNTEAFFGQGTRLTVV.

This clonotype was detected ten times or more. The chain recombines TRBV12-3 or TRBV12-4 with TRBJ1-6; D gene uncertain. The CDR3 spans 15 residues. Between the trimmed V and J ends, which lost 5 bases and 8 bases, there was a span of 16 bases. The CDR3 nucleotides read TGTGCCAGCAGTCCTACCGGGCCCGAGTATTCACCCCTCCACTTT. Amino acid sequence: CASSPTGPEYSPLHF.

This clonotype was counted at least ten times. This chain links TRBV5-6 with TRBJ1-5, with 8 bases matching TRBD1. The CDR3 has 14 residues. The ends lost 4 bases at V and 5 bases at J; junction bases unmatched: 5. Germline CDR1 and CDR2: SGHDT and YYEEEE. The CDR3 DNA follows: TGTGCCAGCAGCGCGGGACAGGCCGATCAGCCCCAGCATTTT. Amino acid sequence: CASSAGQADQPQHF.

The chain couples TRBV27 to TRBJ2-2; D unresolved. Trimming shortened V by 3 bases and J by 4 bases, and 9 bases separated the two germline ends. This CDR3 comprises 14 residues. CDR1 and CDR2 from the germline V gene are MNHEY and SMNVEV (reference sequence). In nucleotides, the CDR3 is TGTGCCAGCAGTTTTAACATAGTCACCGGGGAGCTGTTTTTT. Translated, it gives CASSFNIVTGELFF.